This is a list of T cell receptor beta chains from one sample in a study of blood T cells in healthy people across ages. MiXCR, run by TCRdb on the 5' RACE reads, gives a single entry per CDR3 protein. In the table there are about 2 million distinct CDR3 sequences, around half of which are singletons. Specimen: blood. These receptor sequences come from a woman aged 40 to 55 in good health. The CDR3 runs from the conserved cysteine through the conserved F or W. D genes are given only for firm matches. Rows give clone size only sometimes, using once, few, many, or a class for an expanded clone.

clone size: -
J gene: TRBJ2-7
D gene: -
V gene: TRBV4-2
CDR3 protein: CASSQEGTSYEQYF
CDR3 DNA: TGTGCCAGCAGCCAAGAAGGCACGTCCTACGAGCAGTACTTC

clone size: few
J gene: TRBJ2-4
D gene: TRBD1
V gene: TRBV27
CDR3 protein: CASSSDRVAKNIQYF
CDR3 DNA: TGTGCCAGCAGTTCCGACAGGGTGGCCAAAAACATTCAGTACTTC

clone size: -
J gene: TRBJ2-5
D gene: -
V gene: TRBV7-2
CDR3 protein: CASSLVHSQETQYF
CDR3 DNA: TGTGCCAGCAGCTTAGTCCACAGCCAAGAGACCCAGTACTTC

clone size: -
J gene: TRBJ2-3
D gene: TRBD1
V gene: TRBV7-9
CDR3 protein: CASSPRGTGVYSTDTQYF
CDR3 DNA: TGTGCCAGCAGCCCCCGTGGCACAGGGGTCTACTCCACAGATACGCAGTATTTT

clone size: -
J gene: TRBJ2-7
D gene: TRBD1
V gene: TRBV5-1
CDR3 protein: CASSSTGEAYEQYF
CDR3 DNA: TGCGCCAGCAGCTCGACAGGGGAGGCCTACGAGCAGTACTTC

clone size: -
J gene: TRBJ1-2
D gene: -
V gene: TRBV4-3
CDR3 protein: CASSQDRVGELDYGYTF
CDR3 DNA: TGCGCCAGCAGCCAAGATAGGGTTGGGGAACTCGACTATGGCTACACCTTC

clone size: -
J gene: TRBJ1-5
D gene: -
V gene: TRBV2
CDR3 protein: CASSVEHNQPQHF
CDR3 DNA: TGTGCCAGCAGTGTGGAACACAATCAGCCCCAGCATTTT

clone size: once
J gene: TRBJ1-1
D gene: -
V gene: TRBV19
CDR3 protein: CASTPSGRPREEAFF
CDR3 DNA: TGTGCCAGTACCCCCTCAGGCAGGCCCAGGGAAGAAGCTTTCTTT

clone size: -
J gene: TRBJ2-1
D gene: -
V gene: TRBV9
CDR3 protein: CAGSATYNEQFF
CDR3 DNA: TGTGCCGGCAGCGCTACGTATAATGAGCAGTTCTTC

clone size: once
J gene: TRBJ2-5
D gene: -
V gene: TRBV11-2
CDR3 protein: CASRALGGQTQYF
CDR3 DNA: TGTGCCAGCAGGGCCCTTGGGGGGCAGACCCAGTACTTC

clone size: once
J gene: TRBJ2-1
D gene: -
V gene: TRBV4-3
CDR3 protein: CASSLRLGTSNEQFF
CDR3 DNA: TGCGCCAGCAGCCTGCGGTTAGGGACTTCTAATGAGCAGTTCTTC

clone size: -
J gene: TRBJ2-1
D gene: -
V gene: TRBV4-3
CDR3 protein: CASSQEDRSGETQFF
CDR3 DNA: TGCGCCAGCAGCCAAGAAGATCGGTCGGGAGAGACCCAGTTCTTC

clone size: -
J gene: TRBJ2-1
D gene: TRBD2
V gene: TRBV7-7
CDR3 protein: CASSRELAGGAREQFF
CDR3 DNA: TGTGCTAGCAGCCGAGAACTAGCGGGGGGGGCGAGGGAGCAGTTCTTC